Below, 30 T cell receptor beta chains from the same sample are listed, as sequenced in a study of T cell clones after liver transplantation. Profiled with immunoSEQ multiplex PCR; TCRdb holds only in-frame clones, not every one. The sample has more than 20,000 clones, about 77% seen once; the top ten hold roughly a third. This material consisted of CD8+ T cells from blood, taken roughly 55 months after liver transplant. The receptors were gathered from a human patient who received a liver transplant. Some T cells may be transferred from the graft donor.

The chain recombines TRBV7-9 with TRBJ2-1, with a tentative D call TRBD1 (6 bases). CDR1 is SEHNR and CDR2 is FQNEAQ in the germline V gene (reference sequence). V was pared by 5 bases and J by 5 bases, with 13 bases between. This CDR3 has 14 residues. The CDR3 DNA sequence: TGTGCCAGCAGCCCCTCGGACAGCCACAATGAGCAGTTCTTC. Translation: CASSPSDSHNEQFF.

The chain employs TRBV19 and TRBJ2-3, with 7 bases identical to TRBD2. V lost 3 bases to trimming and J lost 1 base; unmatched junction nucleotides: 7. Germline V CDR1 and CDR2: LNHDA, SQIVND (reference sequence). The CDR3 loop spans 16 amino acids. CDR3 sequence: CASSMRASGRTDTQYF. CDR3 in DNA: TGTGCCAGTAGTATGCGGGCTAGCGGCCGCACAGATACGCAGTATTTT.

The J gene is TRBJ1-4, the V gene TRBV2; D may be TRBD1 (6 bases). The germline V and J ends were trimmed by 5 bases and 0 bases, with 16 bases remaining between them. The CDR3 is 17 amino acids. The germline V gene has CDR1 SNHLY and CDR2 FYNNEI. CDR3 nucleotide sequence: TGTGCCAGCAGTCTAACAGGGCCGGCGGCAACTAATGAAAAACTGTTTTTT. It translates to CASSLTGPAATNEKLFF.

The rearrangement uses TRBV4-2 and TRBJ2-1; a weak D match, TRBD2 (6 bases). Germline CDR1 reads LGHNA; CDR2 reads YNFKEQ. This CDR3 contains 15 residues. V was pared by 0 bases and J by 8 bases, with 14 bases between. In nucleotides, the CDR3 is TGTGCCAGCAGCCAAGAGGTTGGGGGGTCCCATGAGCAGTTCTTC. This gives the protein CASSQEVGGSHEQFF.

This chain connects TRBV28 to TRBJ1-2; a possible D gene is TRBD1 (5 bases). This CDR3 has 15 amino acids. V gave up 5 bases and J gave up 4 bases, with 17 bases separating them. In germline, CDR1 is MDHEN, CDR2 SYDVKM. CDR3 residues: CASSPIGTGGYGYTF. The CDR3 DNA reads as TGTGCCAGCAGTCCGATTGGGACCGGTGGCTATGGCTACACCTTC.

This clone was recorded once. The J gene is TRBJ2-5, the V gene TRBV27, with TRBD1 as a possible D gene (6 bases). This CDR3 contains 14 residues. Germline CDR1 reads MNHEY; CDR2 reads SMNVEV (reference sequence). The ends were cut back, 7 bases at V and 3 bases at J, with 15 bases in the middle. CDR3 loop: CASTAGVEEETQYF. DNA for the CDR3: TGTGCCAGCACCGCAGGGGTGGAGGAAGAGACCCAGTACTTC.

The genes are TRBV6-1 and TRBJ2-2; 8 bases map to TRBD1. The ends lost 1 base at V and 5 bases at J; junction bases unmatched: 3. Germline values: CDR1 MNHNS, CDR2 SASEGT. The CDR3 sequence is 15 residues long. In DNA, the CDR3 is TGTGCCAGCAGTGAAGGGACAGGGTTGACCGGGGAGCTGTTTTTT. The encoded protein is CASSEGTGLTGELFF.

CDR3 in amino acids: CSASDTDTQYF. The CDR3 nucleotides are TGCAGTGCTAGTGACACAGATACGCAGTATTTT. The rearrangement uses TRBV20-1 and TRBJ2-3; unclear D gene. V gave up 3 bases and J gave up 2 bases, with 3 bases separating them. The germline V gene encodes CDR1 DFQATT and CDR2 SNEGSKA (reference sequence). This CDR3 contains 11 residues.

This clone was found a few times. CDR3 nucleotide sequence: TGTGCCAGCAGCTGGGTCGCTTCTAGTGCGGAAGAGACCCAGTACTTC. Its protein is CASSWVASSAEETQYF. This chain joins TRBV27 and TRBJ2-5; no firm D call. Germline V gives CDR1 MNHEY, CDR2 SMNVEV (reference sequence). The CDR3 sequence is 16 residues long. Trimming stripped 6 bases from V and 3 bases from J, with 20 bases between.

For this clone: The junction does not match germline at one end; this may be a read error. The chain uses TRBV5-5 and TRBJ1-3; D gene unclear. This CDR3 is 11 amino acids long. Germline CDR1 is SGHKS and CDR2 is YYEKEE (reference sequence). The CDR3 DNA follows: TGTGCCAGCAGCTTGGGGACCTGGGAAACGTTC. It codes for CASSLGTWETF.

This clone was seen a few times. The chain uses TRBV9 and TRBJ2-1, with D perhaps matching TRBD1 or TRBD2 (6 bases each). Per the germline V gene, CDR1 is SGDLS and CDR2 is YYNGEE. The V gene lost 4 bases and the J gene lost 7 bases, with 21 bases spanning the gap. The CDR3 extends over 16 amino acids. CDR3 bases: TGTGCCAGCAGCATGCTCAAAAGGGCGGGGACAAATGAGCAGTTCTTC. This translates into CASSMLKRAGTNEQFF. Complete variable domain (other parts from reference TRBV9 and TRBJ2-1): DSGVTQTPKHLITATGQRVTLRCSPRSGDLSVYWYQQSLDQGLQFLIQYYNGEERAKGNILERFSAQQFPDLHSELNLSSLELGDSALYFCASSMLKRAGTNEQFFGPGTRLTVL.

CDR3 protein: CASSERRGGEDTQYF. As DNA, the CDR3 is TGCGCCAGCAGTGAACGACGGGGGGGTGAAGATACGCAGTATTTT. The rearrangement uses TRBV10-2 and TRBJ2-3; 8 bases agree with TRBD2. The CDR3 totals 15 residues. Trimming took 3 bases from V and 5 from J; bases not matched to a gene: 7. CDR1 and CDR2 from the germline V gene are WSHSY and SAAADI.

The V and J genes are TRBV5-1 and TRBJ2-5; no reliable D call. Germline V gives CDR1 SGHRS, CDR2 YFSETQ. The ends were cut back, 0 bases at V and 1 base at J, with 7 bases in the middle. The CDR3 loop spans 14 amino acids. The CDR3 bases are TGCGCCAGCAGCTTGGCGCAGTTCCAAGAGACCCAGTACTTC. Its protein is CASSLAQFQETQYF.

The V call is TRBV27, the J call TRBJ2-7; D call uncertain. Trimming stripped 2 bases from V and 2 bases from J, with 10 bases between. Germline lookup yields CDR1 MNHEY and CDR2 SMNVEV (reference sequence). The CDR3 spans 14 residues. CDR3 bases: TGTGCCAGCAGTTTAGGCGGTCCCACCTACGAGCAGTACTTC. It yields the protein CASSLGGPTYEQYF.

Concerning this clone itself: This same CDR3 is encoded by further DNA sequences in the sample. V and J are TRBV10-2 and TRBJ1-5; TRBD1 aligns across 11 bases. Trimming at V came to 4 bases and at J to 5 bases, leaving 1 base not matched to a gene. CDR3 length: 14 amino acids. The germline CDR1 and CDR2 sequences are WSHSY and SAAADI. Here the CDR3 reads CASSVGQGDQPQHF. CDR3 coding DNA: TGCGCCAGCAGTGTGGGACAGGGGGATCAGCCCCAGCATTTT.

This chain joins TRBV30 and TRBJ1-1, with 8 bases matching TRBD1. CDR3 size: 16 residues. V shed 4 bases and J 6 bases; nucleotides not matched to a gene: 16. Germline CDR1 reads GTSNPN; CDR2 reads SVGIG (reference sequence). This CDR3 reads CAWTPPPGQENPEAFF. CDR3 coding DNA: TGTGCCTGGACCCCACCTCCGGGACAGGAGAATCCTGAAGCTTTCTTT. The whole variable domain, remainder taken from reference TRBV30 and TRBJ1-1, is SQTIHQWPATLVQPVGSPLSLECTVEGTSNPNLYWYRQAAGRGLQLLFYSVGIGQISSEVPQNLSASRPQDRQFILSSKKLLLSDSGFYLCAWTPPPGQENPEAFFGQGTRLTVV.

The gene calls are TRBV10-2 and TRBJ2-3; D gene uncertain. Germline V gene lookup returns CDR1 WSHSY and CDR2 SAAADI. The V gene lost 6 bases and the J gene lost 4 bases, with 11 bases spanning the gap. CDR3 size: 13 residues. In nucleotides, the CDR3 is TGCGCCAGCAGCCACGGTGGCGCAGATACGCAGTATTTT. This translates into CASSHGGADTQYF.

CDR3 protein: CASSLAQGGFYEQYF. The CDR3 bases are TGTGCCAGCAGCTTAGCGCAGGGGGGATTTTACGAGCAGTACTTC. This sequence joins TRBV7-9 and TRBJ2-7, with D possibly being TRBD1 (7 bases). The CDR3 has 15 amino acids. Deletions cut 0 bases from V and 4 bases from J, with 13 bases between. Per germline, CDR1 SEHNR and CDR2 FQNEAQ (reference sequence).

This clone was seen a single time. The V and J genes are TRBV4-1 and TRBJ1-1, with D uncertain. Trimming removed 4 bases from V and 0 bases from J, with 15 bases in between. The CDR3 covers 16 residues. From germline, CDR1 is MGHRA and CDR2 YSYEKL. The CDR3 here is CASSPRGPLMNTEAFF. CDR3 coding DNA: TGCGCCAGCAGCCCAAGAGGACCACTAATGAACACTGAAGCTTTCTTT.

This clone was recorded a few times. The chain carries TRBV7-9 and TRBJ2-5; 7 bases agree with TRBD1. Trimming removed 2 bases from V and 7 bases from J; junction bases left unmatched: 10. Germline V gene data show CDR1 as SEHNR and CDR2 as FQNEAQ (reference sequence). The CDR3 extends over 15 amino acids. This chain's CDR3 is CASSLQRGQGGTQYF. DNA of the CDR3: TGTGCCAGCAGCTTACAGAGGGGGCAGGGCGGGACCCAGTACTTC.

The V and J genes are TRBV2 and TRBJ1-1, with D possibly TRBD1 on 6 matching bases. The ends were cut back, 10 bases at V and 4 bases at J, with 16 bases in the middle. Germline V gives CDR1 SNHLY, CDR2 FYNNEI. There are 13 residues in the CDR3. CDR3 in amino acids: CAINTGLGTEAFF. The CDR3 bases are TGTGCCATCAATACAGGGTTGGGCACTGAAGCTTTCTTT.

For this clone: A junction end diverges from the germline sequence, so it may reflect a read error. The chain recombines TRBV6-5 with TRBJ2-2; 7 bases map to TRBD1. The CDR3 is 14 amino acids. Germline V gene lookup returns CDR1 MNHEY and CDR2 SVGAGI. DNA of the CDR3: TGTGCCAGCAGTCACTCGACAGGGACCGGGGAGCTGTTTTTT. It codes for CASSHSTGTGELFF.

The chain uses TRBV28 and TRBJ2-1, with 8 bases that match TRBD2. This CDR3 is built from 14 residues. Germline values: CDR1 MDHEN, CDR2 SYDVKM. With 5 bases clipped from V and 4 bases from J, the junction kept 4 bases outside the gene matches. The CDR3, as DNA: TGTGCCAGCAGTCCCGGGGGGGAGTACAATGAGCAGTTCTTC. As protein: CASSPGGEYNEQFF.

The V call is TRBV10-1, the J call TRBJ1-1, with D unclear. The length of the CDR3 is 14 residues. V was cut by 6 bases and J by 3 bases, with 14 bases left in between. The germline CDR1 and CDR2 sequences are WNHNN and SYGVQD (reference sequence). This CDR3 reads CASRGSGSDTEAFF. As DNA, the CDR3 is TGCGCCAGCAGGGGTTCGGGGTCGGACACTGAAGCTTTCTTT.

This clone was recorded a few times. CDR3 residues: CASAGGDNNEQFF. The CDR3 DNA reads TGTGCCAGTGCGGGGGGGGATAACAATGAGCAGTTCTTC. The chain carries TRBV28 and TRBJ2-1, with 9 bases fitting TRBD2. The trim removed 9 bases at V and 5 bases at J, leaving 5 bases unmatched. Germline CDR1 and CDR2: MDHEN and SYDVKM. This CDR3 region has 13 residues.

The rearrangement uses TRBV27 and TRBJ2-7, with D perhaps matching TRBD1 (5 bases). CDR1 and CDR2 (germline): MNHEY, SMNVEV (reference sequence). The CDR3 runs 14 residues. Trimming took off 4 bases at V and 0 bases at J, with 10 bases between the two ends. In DNA form, the CDR3 reads TGTGCCAGCAGTTCCGTGACAGCCTCCTACGAGCAGTACTTC. Its translation is CASSSVTASYEQYF.

This CDR3 reads CASSLQGSFYTDTQYF. CDR3 DNA sequence: TGTGCCAGCAGCTTACAGGGGAGCTTTTACACAGATACGCAGTATTTT. The chain combines TRBV5-4 with TRBJ2-3; TRBD1 agrees at 7 bases. Looked up from germline, CDR1 is SGHNT and CDR2 is YYREEE (reference sequence). Losses at the gene ends were 2 bases for V and 2 bases for J; bases not matched to a gene: 8. This CDR3 has 16 residues.

V is TRBV4-1 and J is TRBJ2-2; the D is unclear. V lost 2 bases to trimming and J lost 4 bases, with 8 bases between them. The CDR3 runs 14 residues. CDR1 and CDR2 (germline): MGHRA, YSYEKL. This chain's CDR3 is CASSQFKATGELFF. The CDR3 DNA sequence: TGCGCCAGCAGCCAATTTAAAGCCACCGGGGAGCTGTTTTTT.

The CDR3 DNA reads as TGTGCCAGCAATGAAGATACGCAGTATTTT. The encoded protein is CASNEDTQYF. The chain combines TRBV9 with TRBJ2-3; D is uncertain. V gave up 6 bases and J gave up 5 bases, with 4 bases separating them. The CDR3 sequence is 10 residues long. Germline CDR1 and CDR2: SGDLS and YYNGEE.

The chain couples TRBV7-9 to TRBJ1-1; D uncertain. Trimming removed 2 bases at V and 4 bases at J, with 11 bases between. CDR3 length: 14 residues. Germline lookup yields CDR1 SEHNR and CDR2 FQNEAQ (reference sequence). Here the CDR3 reads CASSLNAGGTEAFF. CDR3 nucleotide sequence: TGTGCCAGCAGCTTAAATGCCGGCGGCACTGAAGCTTTCTTT. Full variable domain (rest looked up from reference TRBV7-9 and TRBJ1-1): DTGVSQNPRHKITKRGQNVTFRCDPISEHNRLYWYRQTLGQGPEFLTYFQNEAQLEKSRLLSDRFSAERPKGSFSTLEIQRTEQGDSAMYLCASSLNAGGTEAFFGQGTRLTVV.